This T cell receptor beta chain derives from a study of T cell clones after liver transplantation. Overall study: Samples came from ITN030ST, which attempted immunosuppression withdrawal within 2 years of liver transplantation. TCRbeta sequencing after a pre-transplant mixed lymphocyte reaction identified graft-donor-reactive clones, later tracked in post-transplant blood. Until 12-24 months post-transplant, subjects got standard immunosuppression and no induction.

Sequenced by immunoSEQ multiplex PCR; TCRdb stores in-frame clones only, minus some. Of about 80,000 clones in the sample, 70% to 85% were seen once. Thawed unstimulated PBMCs were FACS-sorted by CD3, CD4 and CD8 into two populations. CDR1 and CDR2 (germline): MGHDK, SYGVNS. The ends were cut back, 4 bases at V and 5 bases at J, with 17 bases in the middle. This CDR3 region has 15 residues. Specimen: CD4+ T cells from blood, collected approximately 3.5 years after liver transplant. The clonotype originates from a human patient who received a liver transplant. T cells may partly derive from the graft donor. The chain joins TRBV25-1 to TRBJ2-5; possible D gene TRBD1, 7 bases. Here the CDR3 reads CASSGRGRRGETQYF. CDR3 nucleotide sequence: TGTGCCAGCAGTGGGAGGGGGCGGCGTGGGGAGACCCAGTACTTC.